This TCR beta chain was captured in a study of glioma-infiltrating T cells after dendritic cell vaccination. Produced via immunoSEQ multiplex PCR; TCRdb's table is partial and in-frame only. Of 75,000 to 95,000 clones in the sample, roughly four fifths were seen once. The CDR3 runs 16 residues. Germline-derived CDR1 and CDR2 are MGHRA and YSYEKL. After removal of 1 base from V and 6 bases from J, the junction contained 9 bases not matched to a gene. Time point meaning: after dendritic cell vaccination, including at tumor progression/relapse. None of the glioblastoma patients had an isocitrate dehydrogenase mutation.

This chain links TRBV4-1 with TRBJ2-3; 8 bases match TRBD1. Here the sequenced sample was blood, taken after dendritic cell vaccination. The clonotype comes from a human donor with glioblastoma. In nucleotides, the CDR3 is TGCGCCAGCAGCCAAGTGGGCAGGGGGCTATTGGATACGCAGTATTTT. It encodes CASSQVGRGLLDTQYF.